This T cell receptor (beta chain) was sequenced for a study of sequential checkpoint blockade in melanoma. The method was immunoSEQ multiplex PCR; TCRdb's version includes in-frame clones alone and lacks a portion of them. Here the sample spans 25,000 to 35,000 clones, about 89% being singletons. V was shortened by 6 bases and J by 0 bases, with 18 bases between the two germline ends. The CDR3 contains 17 residues. Looked up from germline, CDR1 is SGHTA and CDR2 is FQGTGA. Treatment meaning: randomized to nivolumab then ipilimumab (arm A) or the reverse (arm B). The chain couples TRBV7-3 to TRBJ1-3, with D possibly being TRBD1 (6 bases). This sample comprised CD8+ T cells sorted from blood (inferred from file names), obtained from a patient given nivolumab and ipilimumab in sequence. The source is a human donor with melanoma. CDR3 in amino acids: CASSLLIQGPSGNTIYF. The CDR3 DNA follows: TGTGCCAGCAGTCTACTTATACAGGGCCCCTCTGGAAACACCATATATTTT.